This entry describes one T cell receptor beta chain. The data belong to a study of regulatory T cells in long-lasting Graves disease. Time point defined: persistent/refractory GD, antithyroid drugs over 5 years with positive TRAb. RNA extracted from PBMCs served as the sequencing template. HTBI primers from iRepertoire and Arm-PCR of CDR3 regions yielded the TCR beta libraries. In TCRdb, the multiplex PCR reads were re-called with MiXCR into one record per CDR3 protein. The sample includes about 660,000 distinct CDR3 sequences, 30% of them seen just once. Sample: peripheral blood mononuclear cells (PBMCs), taken when the disease was refractory, from a patient treated with antithyroid drugs. This sequence was found in a female donor with Graves disease.

The CDR3 coding sequence is TGCGCCAGCAGCTACGACCTAGGGGATGGCTACACCTTC. It translates to CASSYDLGDGYTF. The V and J genes are TRBV5-1 and TRBJ1-2; a weak D match, TRBD1 (5 bases). V was cut by 3 bases and J by 6 bases, with 12 bases left in between. The CDR3 runs to 13 residues. Germline V CDR1 and CDR2: SGHRS, YFSETQ.